Detailed here is one T cell receptor (beta chain). The data were obtained in a study of blood T cell repertoires in COVID-19. Study at large: Samples taken during acute and convalescent COVID-19 were collected in the United States, Italy and Spain. Nucleic acid was either cDNA or gDNA, and it came from T cells, B-cell-depleted T cells, or PBMCs.

Here immunoSEQ multiplex PCR was the method, and the copy in TCRdb shows in-frame clones only, minus some. This sample has about 190,000 clones; around 84% occur once, and the top ten carry 15% to 20%. Sequencing used peripheral blood. This receptor was obtained from a human donor in a cohort sampled during active COVID-19.

CDR3 region: CASGGDRREQYF. The CDR3 nucleotides are TGTGCCAGCGGGGGAGACAGGCGCGAGCAGTACTTC. The chain combines TRBV2 with TRBJ2-7, with TRBD1 as a possible D gene (6 bases). Germline values: CDR1 SNHLY, CDR2 FYNNEI. V lost 8 bases to trimming and J lost 6 bases, with 14 bases between them. CDR3 size: 12 residues.